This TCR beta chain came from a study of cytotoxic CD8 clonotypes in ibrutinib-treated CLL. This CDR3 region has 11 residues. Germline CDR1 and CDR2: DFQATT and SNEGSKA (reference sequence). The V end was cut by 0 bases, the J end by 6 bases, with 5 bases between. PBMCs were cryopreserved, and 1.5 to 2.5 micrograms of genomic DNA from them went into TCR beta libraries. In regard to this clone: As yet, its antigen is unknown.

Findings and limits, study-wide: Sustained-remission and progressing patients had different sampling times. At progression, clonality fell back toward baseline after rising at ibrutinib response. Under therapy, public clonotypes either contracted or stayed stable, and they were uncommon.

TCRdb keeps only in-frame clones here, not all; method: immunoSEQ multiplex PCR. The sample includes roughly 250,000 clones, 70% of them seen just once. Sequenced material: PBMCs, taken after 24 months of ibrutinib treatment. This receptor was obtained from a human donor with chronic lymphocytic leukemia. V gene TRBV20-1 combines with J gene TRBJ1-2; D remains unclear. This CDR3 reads CSARDMDGYTF. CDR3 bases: TGCAGTGCTAGAGATATGGATGGCTACACCTTC.